The rows below give T cell receptor beta chains drawn from one sample of a study of T-cell reconstitution after alpha-beta-depleted transplantation in children. TCRdb reprocessed the PCR reads with MiXCR, giving one entry per CDR3 protein. Counted here are about 74,000 distinct CDR3 sequences, 12% to 15% occurring once; the ten biggest clones make up around 26%. The specimen comprised PBMCs, mostly from graft donor cells, sampled 180 days after TCRalphabeta/CD19-depleted stem cell transplant. The receptor set was obtained from a male patient between 2 and 10 years old who had a stem cell transplant for acute lymphoblastic leukemia, so the T cells may come from the graft donor. Both conserved end residues are part of each CDR3. Each record gives: V gene, J gene, D gene, clone size, CDR3 length, CDR3 DNA, CDR3 protein. The D gene is left open where the match is weak. Size is stated for part of the rows, as once, few or many counts, or as a class when the clone is expanded.

>TRBV12-3/TRBV12-4|TRBJ1-1|.|.|11
TGTGCCAGCAGAACTCCGGGAGAAGCTTTCTTT
CASRTPGEAFF
>TRBV10-3|TRBJ2-5|.|few|14
TGTGCCATCAGTGTGAACACTAAGATAGAGACCCAGTACTTC
CAISVNTKIETQYF
>TRBV11-1|TRBJ2-7|.|.|18
TGTGCCTCCGGGGGGTCGGACAGACCTCGCATCCATACCTACGAGCAGTACTTC
CASGGSDRPRIHTYEQYF
>TRBV24-1|TRBJ2-3|.|.|15
TGTGCCACCAGTGATTTGGGGCAGGGAGGTGATACGCAGTATTTT
CATSDLGQGGDTQYF
>TRBV7-2|TRBJ2-1|.|.|13
TGTGCCAGCAGCTTAGCGGGGGCCAATGAGCAGTTCTTC
CASSLAGANEQFF
>TRBV7-2|TRBJ1-1|.|.|15
TGTGCCAGCAGCTTTAGGGCCTCCATGAACACTGAAGCTTTCTTT
CASSFRASMNTEAFF
>TRBV4-2|TRBJ2-5|TRBD1|few|20
TGTGCCAGCAGCCAAGGCAGCCACCCCGTGGGACAGGGGTCTCAAGAGACCCAGTACTTC
CASSQGSHPVGQGSQETQYF
>TRBV9|TRBJ2-5|.|few|14
TGTGCCAGCAGCTCCCATGGGGGGCTAGAGACCCAGTACTTC
CASSSHGGLETQYF
>TRBV11-2|TRBJ2-4|.|few|18
TGTGCCAGCAGCTCAGGAGAGGGACGTGTGAGCCCAAGGGAGGCTCAGTACTTC
CASSSGEGRVSPREAQYF
>TRBV27|TRBJ1-6|.|.|14
TGTGCCAGCAGTTTAAGACCCCTTAATTCACCCCTCCACTTT
CASSLRPLNSPLHF
>TRBV5-1|TRBJ1-5|.|.|15
TGCGCCAGCAGCCCACGTGTAGGTGGTGAGGGGCCCCAGCATTTT
CASSPRVGGEGPQHF
>TRBV5-1|TRBJ2-1|.|.|11
TGCGCCAGCAGCCAGGACTCCGAGCAGTTCTTC
CASSQDSEQFF
>TRBV28|TRBJ2-2|.|.|14
TGTGCCAGCAGTTCACCCCTGTTGGGCGGGGAGCTGTTTTTT
CASSSPLLGGELFF
>TRBV7-9|TRBJ2-2|.|many|15
TGTGCCAGCAGCTTCGGGGGGCTGGACACCGGGGAGCTGTTTTTT
CASSFGGLDTGELFF
>TRBV20-1|TRBJ1-1|.|many|15
TGCAGTGCTCCGAGCCTCCAGCGGATGAACACTGAAGCTTTCTTT
CSAPSLQRMNTEAFF
>TRBV10-2|TRBJ2-1|TRBD2|few|16
TGCGCCAGCAGTGTCCTCCGACTAGCGGGGGGCTATGAGCAGTTCTTC
CASSVLRLAGGYEQFF
>TRBV20-1|TRBJ2-7|TRBD1|.|15
TGCAGTGGGTATCCCCCTCGGGACAGGGGGTACGAGCAGTACTTC
CSGYPPRDRGYEQYF
>TRBV29-1|TRBJ2-3|TRBD1|few|16
TGCAGCGTTGAAGATCGGGACAGGAGAAGTCCAGATACGCAGTATTTT
CSVEDRDRRSPDTQYF
>TRBV28|TRBJ2-1|.|.|12
TGTGCCAGCAGATACCAGGGGAATGAGCAGTTCTTC
CASRYQGNEQFF
>TRBV10-3|TRBJ2-5|TRBD1|many|14
TGTGCCATCAACCCCACAGGGGGCGGAGAGACCCAGTACTTC
CAINPTGGGETQYF
>TRBV11-2|TRBJ2-7|.|.|18
TGTGCCAGCAGCCGCAGCTCTATGGGGGGGGGCGTCTCCTACGAGCAGTACTTC
CASSRSSMGGGVSYEQYF
>TRBV7-2|TRBJ2-5|TRBD2|few|15
TGTGCCAGCAGCTCTAGCGGGAGGGTACCGATGCCCCAGTACTTC
CASSSSGRVPMPQYF
>TRBV9|TRBJ2-1|TRBD2|.|15
TGTGCCAGCAGCCCCCGGGGGCGGGAGGGGAATGAGCAGTTCTTC
CASSPRGREGNEQFF
>TRBV2|TRBJ1-2|.|.|14
TGTGCCAGCAGTGAATTCAGGGCTAACTATGGCTACACCTTC
CASSEFRANYGYTF
>TRBV12-3/TRBV12-4|TRBJ2-5|TRBD1|few|16
TGTGCCAGCAGTTTATGGGGACAGCTCCTTCAAGAGACCCAGTACTTC
CASSLWGQLLQETQYF
>TRBV5-1|TRBJ1-5|TRBD1|.|15
TGCGCCAGCAGCGCCTCGGGACAGAGCAATCAGCCCCAGCATTTT
CASSASGQSNQPQHF
>TRBV5-5|TRBJ2-2|.|.|15
TGTGCCAGCGGTTGGGGTGGGGTTAACACCGGGGAGCTGTTTTTT
CASGWGGVNTGELFF
>TRBV6-5|TRBJ1-3|.|few|13
TGTGCCAGCAGTTACTCGAAGGGGGGAACCATATATTTT
CASSYSKGGTIYF
>TRBV4-2|TRBJ2-1|.|.|15
TGTGCCAGCAGCCAAGACCGGGGTCCGGGGAATGAGCAGTTCTTC
CASSQDRGPGNEQFF
>TRBV20-1|TRBJ2-7|TRBD2|.|13
TGCAGTCTTCTAGCGGGATTCACGTACGAGCAGTACTTC
CSLLAGFTYEQYF
>TRBV12-3/TRBV12-4|TRBJ2-7|.|.|17
TGTGCCAGCAGTTTAGCGATTAGAGGGCCGGGATCCTACGAGCAGTACTTC
CASSLAIRGPGSYEQYF
>TRBV6-1|TRBJ2-4|.|.|15
TGTGCCAGCAGTGGCGATGGGGGGCAGGGAAACATTCAGTACTTC
CASSGDGGQGNIQYF
>TRBV29-1|TRBJ1-2|.|.|11
TGCAGCGTTGCGGGGAACTATGGCTACACCTTC
CSVAGNYGYTF
>TRBV7-9|TRBJ2-1|.|.|12
TGTGCCAGCAGCTTAGGCCGGGATGAGCAGTTCTTC
CASSLGRDEQFF
>TRBV7-9|TRBJ1-2|.|.|11
TGTGCCAGCGGCGGTAATCATGGCTACACCTTC
CASGGNHGYTF
>TRBV9|TRBJ1-2|TRBD1|.|16
TGTGCCAGCAGCGTAAAACAGGGGCCCAATCACTATGGCTACACCTTC
CASSVKQGPNHYGYTF
>TRBV4-3|TRBJ2-2|.|few|20
TGCGCCAGCAGCCAGGAGTTACCCCTTTGGACTGTGCCGAACACCGGGGAGCTGTTTTTT
CASSQELPLWTVPNTGELFF
>TRBV7-2|TRBJ2-3|.|many|15
TGTGCCAGCAGCTTGGTTGTCATCGACATGGGTACGCAGTATTTT
CASSLVVIDMGTQYF
>TRBV7-9|TRBJ1-2|.|.|17
TGTGCCAGCAGCTTCGTTCAGGGCGGGGGAGCCGCTTACGGCTACACCTTC
CASSFVQGGGAAYGYTF
>TRBV4-3|TRBJ2-7|.|.|14
TGCGCCAGCAGCCCCCGGGACGCAAGTCGGCAGCAGTACTTC
CASSPRDASRQQYF
>TRBV15|TRBJ1-2|.|.|14
TGTGCCACCAGCAGACCTCTACGGAACTATGGCTACACCTTC
CATSRPLRNYGYTF